This is a list of T cell receptor beta chains from one sample in a study of patients and donors after allogeneic stem cell transplantation. TCRdb processed the RT-PCR reads anew with MiXCR; each CDR3 protein has one entry. Seen here are a few hundred thousand distinct CDR3 sequences, over 30% observed once, and the top ten hold 11%. Sequenced material: blood, either unsorted or a sorted T cell fraction (not recorded which). The receptors derive from a human donor who was either an allogeneic HSCT recipient or a stem cell or donor lymphocyte infusion donor (not recorded which). It is not recorded whose cells these are; they may come from a transplant donor. Both conserved end residues are part of each CDR3. The D gene is left open where the match is weak. Rows may omit the clone size; those that give it use once, few, many or a size class.

d_gene | j_gene | v_gene | abundance | CDR3aa | CDR3nt
TRBD1 | TRBJ1-3 | TRBV10-3 | . | CAISGTGQGNTIYF | TGTGCCATCAGCGGGACAGGTCAGGGAAACACCATATATTTT
TRBD1 | TRBJ1-1 | TRBV5-1 | . | CASSPGQALENTEAFF | TGCGCCAGCAGTCCCGGACAGGCCCTCGAGAACACTGAAGCTTTCTTT
. | TRBJ1-1 | TRBV10-3 | many | CAIAGMNTEAFF | TGTGCCATCGCGGGTATGAACACTGAAGCTTTCTTT
. | TRBJ1-1 | TRBV5-1 | few | CASSIDSTEAFF | TGCGCCAGCAGCATCGACAGCACTGAAGCTTTCTTT
. | TRBJ1-1 | TRBV7-9 | few | CASSSNPGRKNTEAFF | TGTGCCAGCAGCTCTAATCCGGGACGAAAAAACACTGAAGCTTTCTTT
. | TRBJ1-1 | TRBV10-3 | . | CAISPSAGLQNTEAFF | TGTGCCATCAGCCCCTCCGCCGGACTCCAGAACACTGAAGCTTTCTTT
. | TRBJ1-5 | TRBV7-8 | . | CASSLGTQPQHF | TGTGCCAGCAGCCTCGGGACTCAGCCCCAGCATTTT
. | TRBJ2-1 | TRBV7-9 | . | CASENPGQKSEQFF | TGTGCCAGCGAAAATCCGGGGCAGAAATCTGAGCAGTTCTTC
TRBD1 | TRBJ1-4 | TRBV11-2 | . | CASSFSGGDEKLFF | TGTGCCAGCAGCTTTTCAGGGGGGGACGAAAAACTGTTTTTT
. | TRBJ2-2 | TRBV3-1 | few | CASSQEGPFFF | TGTGCCAGCAGCCAAGAGGGCCCCTTTTTCTTT
. | TRBJ1-1 | TRBV24-1 | few | CATSEGSEAFF | TGTGCCACCAGTGAGGGTTCTGAAGCTTTCTTT
. | TRBJ1-1 | TRBV27 | few | CASRLTGRTEAFF | TGTGCCAGCAGGCTCACAGGGAGGACTGAAGCTTTCTTT
. | TRBJ1-1 | TRBV12-3/TRBV12-4 | few | CASSSSRGLNTEAFF | TGTGCCAGCAGTTCTAGCCGGGGTTTGAACACTGAAGCTTTCTTT